One and the same sample provided the 5 T cell receptor beta chains below, sequenced in a study of T cell repertoires in cytomegalovirus infection. TCRdb recomputed calls from the reads with MiXCR, one row per CDR3 protein. The data hold about 830,000 distinct CDR3 sequences, with about 33% observed a single time. What these receptors recognize is not known. The starting material was cultured CD8+ T cells from PBMCs, obtained from culture after CMV antigen stimulation. Receptors were obtained from a human donor in good health (CMV status not recorded). Some clones in this sample may be carry-over from other donors' samples.

This chain connects TRBV19 to TRBJ2-2; a possible D gene is TRBD1 (6 bases). Germline V gives CDR1 LNHDA, CDR2 SQIVND (reference sequence). V lost 3 bases and J lost 4, with 21 bases in between. The CDR3 covers 18 residues. CDR3 sequence reads: CASSIEPQGTLSTGELFF. The CDR3, as DNA: TGTGCCAGTAGTATTGAGCCTCAGGGGACCTTGAGCACCGGGGAGCTGTTTTTT. The full variable domain, in which reference TRBV19 and TRBJ2-2 provide the parts outside the CDR3, is DGGITQSPKYLFRKEGQNVTLSCEQNLNHDAMYWYRQDPGQGLRLIYYSQIVNDFQKGDIAEGYSVSREKKESFPLTVTSAQKNPTAFYLCASSIEPQGTLSTGELFFGEGSRLTVL.

V is TRBV27 and J is TRBJ1-4; D is perhaps TRBD1 (5 bases). The CDR3 consists of 15 residues. Trimming left V 5 bases short and J 0 bases short, with 10 bases between. Per germline, CDR1 MNHEY and CDR2 SMNVEV (reference sequence). The CDR3 DNA is TGTGCCAGCAGTCCGGCGGGGGCAACTAATGAAAAACTGTTTTTT. It codes for CASSPAGATNEKLFF.

This clonotype was recorded at least ten times. The V and J genes are TRBV7-2 and TRBJ1-2; D is undetermined. The CDR3 extends over 15 amino acids. The germline V and J ends were trimmed by 1 base and 4 bases, with 13 bases remaining between them. CDR1 and CDR2 (germline): SGHTA, FQGNSA. CDR3 DNA sequence: TGTGCCAGCAGCTTAGTACTTTGGGAGGCCTATGGCTACACCTTC. Amino acids: CASSLVLWEAYGYTF. The variable domain in full, with the rest retrieved from reference TRBV7-2 and TRBJ1-2, is GAGVSQSPSNKVTEKGKDVELRCDPISGHTALYWYRQSLGQGLEFLIYFQGNSAPDKSGLPSDRFSAERTGGSVSTLTIQRTQQEDSAVYLCASSLVLWEAYGYTFGSGTRLTVV.

V and J are TRBV7-9 and TRBJ1-2; 8 bases agree with TRBD1. The CDR3 totals 15 residues. In germline, CDR1 is SEHNR, CDR2 FQNEAQ (reference sequence). The trim removed 4 bases at V and 8 bases at J, leaving 12 bases unmatched. Here the CDR3 reads CASSSQGARAIGYTF. The DNA for the CDR3 is TGTGCCAGCAGCTCCCAGGGGGCGCGGGCTATAGGCTACACCTTC.

The genes are TRBV6-1 and TRBJ2-1; either TRBD1 or TRBD2 may fit D (6 bases each). This CDR3 has 15 residues. The germline CDR1 and CDR2 sequences are MNHNS and SASEGT. V gave up 5 bases and J gave up 8 bases, with 19 bases separating them. The CDR3 DNA follows: TGTGCCAGCAGTCCACGGGACTGGGGGGCGCATGAGCAGTTCTTC. Its protein product is CASSPRDWGAHEQFF.